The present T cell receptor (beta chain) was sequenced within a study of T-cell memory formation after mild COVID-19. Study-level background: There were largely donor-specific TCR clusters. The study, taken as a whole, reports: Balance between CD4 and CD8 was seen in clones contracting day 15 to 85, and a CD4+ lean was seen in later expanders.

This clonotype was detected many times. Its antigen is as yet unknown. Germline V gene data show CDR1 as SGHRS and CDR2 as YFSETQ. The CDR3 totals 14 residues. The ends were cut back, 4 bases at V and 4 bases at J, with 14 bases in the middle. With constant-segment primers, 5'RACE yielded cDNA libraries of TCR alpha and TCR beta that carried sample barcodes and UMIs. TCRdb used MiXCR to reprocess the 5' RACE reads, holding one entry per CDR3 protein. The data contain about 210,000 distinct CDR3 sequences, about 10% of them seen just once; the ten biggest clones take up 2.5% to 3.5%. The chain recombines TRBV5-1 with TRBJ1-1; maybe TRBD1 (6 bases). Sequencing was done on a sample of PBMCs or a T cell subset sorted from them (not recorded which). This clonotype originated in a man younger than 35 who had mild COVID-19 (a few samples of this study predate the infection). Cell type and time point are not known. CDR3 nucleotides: TGCGCCAGCAGCGTATACAGGGAGGGCACTGAAGCTTTCTTT. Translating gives CASSVYREGTEAFF.